This entry concerns a single TCR beta chain. Its antigen is not known. This entry comes from a study of identifying expanded T cells in peripheral blood. Study-wide results and caveats: About 1.2 clones differed between technical replicates, versus about 16 and 19 over time.

Trimming removed 7 bases from V and 6 bases from J, with 13 bases in between. This CDR3 has 13 amino acids. Germline CDR1 and CDR2: MGHDK and SYGVNS. Profiled with immunoSEQ multiplex PCR; TCRdb holds only in-frame clones, not every one. The table lists some 130,000 clones, less than 90% of them singletons. The V and J genes are TRBV25-1 and TRBJ2-1, with D possibly matching TRBD1 (5 bases). The sequencing sample was made of blood. The TCR was taken from a person aged 18 to 75 in good health. The CDR3 is CASTWGGANEQFF. DNA for the CDR3: TGTGCCAGCACCTGGGGTGGGGCCAATGAGCAGTTCTTC.